The sequence of this T cell receptor (beta chain) was determined in a study of T cells after yellow fever vaccination. The CDR3 length is 17 residues. The germline gives CDR1 SGHKS, CDR2 YYEKEE (reference sequence). The V end lost 0 bases, the J end lost 6 bases, and 18 bases lay between the germline ends. TCRdb used MiXCR to reprocess the 5' RACE reads, holding one entry per CDR3 protein. The sample holds a few hundred thousand distinct CDR3 sequences; more than 6.5% are singletons and the top ten take 0.8% to 1.2%. The clonotype was recovered from a young man who received the YFV17D yellow fever vaccine. Sequences were derived from CD4+ T cells sorted from PBMCs, sampled on the day of the yellow fever booster vaccination. This chain links TRBV5-5 with TRBJ2-2; the D gene is possibly TRBD2 (5 bases). DNA of the CDR3: TGTGCCAGCAGCTTGGCCGGCTTAGCGAGGTTGGCCGGGGAGCTGTTTTTT. Protein: CASSLAGLARLAGELFF.